This TCR beta chain was found in a study of early T cells in non-severe SARS-CoV-2 infection. Study results and limitations: Anti-spike CD8 responses were favored in VDJdb matching, and private and CD4 specificities were missed.

This clonotype was picked up a small number of times. Its antigen remains unknown. The V and J ends lost 4 bases and 6 bases, in that order; junction bases with no gene match: 9. The V gene's germline CDR1 is LGHNA and CDR2 YSLEER. The CDR3 totals 15 residues. Unique molecular identifiers were affixed to single, distinct cDNA molecules. TCRdb reanalysed the 5' RACE reads using MiXCR and keeps one entry per CDR3 protein. The table lists 75,000 to 100,000 distinct CDR3 sequences, around 17% of them singletons. The J gene is TRBJ2-1, the V gene TRBV4-3, with 7 bases fitting TRBD1. The sequencing input was whole blood. This clonotype originated in an adult who was a healthcare worker with PCR-confirmed SARS-CoV-2 infection or an uninfected control (not recorded which). The CDR3: CASSLTGVVVNEQFF. CDR3 in DNA: TGCGCCAGCAGCCTCACAGGGGTGGTGGTCAATGAGCAGTTCTTC.